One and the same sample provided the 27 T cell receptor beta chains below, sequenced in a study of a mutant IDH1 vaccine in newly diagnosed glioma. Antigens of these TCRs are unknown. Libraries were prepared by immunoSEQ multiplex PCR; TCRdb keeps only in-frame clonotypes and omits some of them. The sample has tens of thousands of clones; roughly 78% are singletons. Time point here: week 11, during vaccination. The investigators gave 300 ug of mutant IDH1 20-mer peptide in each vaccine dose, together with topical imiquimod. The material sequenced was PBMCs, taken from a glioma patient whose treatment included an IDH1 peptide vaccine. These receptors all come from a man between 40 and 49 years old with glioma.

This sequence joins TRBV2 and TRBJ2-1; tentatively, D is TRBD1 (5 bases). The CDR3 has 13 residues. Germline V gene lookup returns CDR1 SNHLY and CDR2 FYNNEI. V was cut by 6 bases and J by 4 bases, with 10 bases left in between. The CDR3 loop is CASRGDSYNEQFF. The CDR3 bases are TGTGCCAGCAGGGGTGACAGTTACAATGAGCAGTTCTTC.

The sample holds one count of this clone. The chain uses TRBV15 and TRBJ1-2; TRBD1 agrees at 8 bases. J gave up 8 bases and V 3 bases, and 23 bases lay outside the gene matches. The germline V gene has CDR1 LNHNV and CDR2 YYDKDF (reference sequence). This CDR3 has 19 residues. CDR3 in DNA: TGTGCCACCAGCAGTCCGAATAACATTGGGACAGGTGTTTATTGGGGCTACACCTTC. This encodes CATSSPNNIGTGVYWGYTF.

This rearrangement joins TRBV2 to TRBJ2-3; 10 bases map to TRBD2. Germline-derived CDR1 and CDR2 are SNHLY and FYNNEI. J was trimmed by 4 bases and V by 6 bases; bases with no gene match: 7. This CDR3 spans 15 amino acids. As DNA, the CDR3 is TGTGCCAGCAGACCAGCTAGCGGGAGAGCAGATACGCAGTATTTT. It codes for CASRPASGRADTQYF.

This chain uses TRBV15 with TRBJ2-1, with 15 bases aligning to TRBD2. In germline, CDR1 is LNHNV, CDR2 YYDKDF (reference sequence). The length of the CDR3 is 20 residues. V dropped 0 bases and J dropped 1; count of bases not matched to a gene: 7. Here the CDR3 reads CATSRDRGGLAGGSYNEQFF. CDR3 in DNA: TGTGCCACCAGCAGAGATAGGGGGGGACTAGCGGGAGGATCCTACAATGAGCAGTTCTTC.

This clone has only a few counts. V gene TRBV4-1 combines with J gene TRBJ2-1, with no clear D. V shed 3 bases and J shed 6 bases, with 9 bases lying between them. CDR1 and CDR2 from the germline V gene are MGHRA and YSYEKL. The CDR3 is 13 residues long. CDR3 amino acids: CASSHVGVNEQFF. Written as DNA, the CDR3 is TGCGCCAGCAGCCATGTGGGTGTCAATGAGCAGTTCTTC.

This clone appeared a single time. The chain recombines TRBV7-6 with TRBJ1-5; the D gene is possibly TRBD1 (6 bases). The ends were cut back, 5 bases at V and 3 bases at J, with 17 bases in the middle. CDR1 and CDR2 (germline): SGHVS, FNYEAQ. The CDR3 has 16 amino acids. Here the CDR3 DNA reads TGTGCCAGCAGCCAGAAAGCAGGGGTGGACAATCAGCCCCAGCATTTT. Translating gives CASSQKAGVDNQPQHF.

The CDR3 here is CASSSTHNTGELFF. The CDR3 DNA follows: TGTGCCAGCAGCTCTACCCATAACACCGGGGAGCTGTTTTTT. The J gene is TRBJ2-2, the V gene TRBV7-7; D unclear. Trimming cost V 4 bases and J 2 bases, with 8 bases left between them. The germline V gene has CDR1 SSHAT and CDR2 FNYEAQ (reference sequence). The CDR3 is 14 amino acids.

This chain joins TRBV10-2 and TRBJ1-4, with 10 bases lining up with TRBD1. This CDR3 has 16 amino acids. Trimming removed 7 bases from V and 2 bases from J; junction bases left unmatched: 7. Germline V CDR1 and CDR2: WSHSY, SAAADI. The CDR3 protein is CASKRTGGGTNEKLFF. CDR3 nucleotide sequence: TGCGCCAGCAAACGGACAGGGGGTGGCACTAATGAAAAACTGTTTTTT.

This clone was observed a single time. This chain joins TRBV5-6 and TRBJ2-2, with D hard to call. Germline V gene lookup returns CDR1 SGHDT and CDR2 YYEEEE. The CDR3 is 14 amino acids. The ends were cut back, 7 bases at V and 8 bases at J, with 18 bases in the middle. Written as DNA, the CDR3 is TGTGCCAGCTGCCTCGGTGTGGGTTTGGGGGAGCTGTTTTTT. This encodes CASCLGVGLGELFF.

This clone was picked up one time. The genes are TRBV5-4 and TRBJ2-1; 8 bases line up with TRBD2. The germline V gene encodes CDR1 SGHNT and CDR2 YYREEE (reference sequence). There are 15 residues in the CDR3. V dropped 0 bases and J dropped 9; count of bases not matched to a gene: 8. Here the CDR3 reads CASSLARGGPIEQFF. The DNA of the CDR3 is TGTGCCAGCAGCTTGGCCCGGGGGGGGCCGATTGAGCAGTTCTTC.

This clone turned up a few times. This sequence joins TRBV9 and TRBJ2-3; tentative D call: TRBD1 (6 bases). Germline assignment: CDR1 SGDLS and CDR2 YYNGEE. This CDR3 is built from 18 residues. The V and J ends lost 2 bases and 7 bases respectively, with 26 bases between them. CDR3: CASSVKPGRTGIANTQYF. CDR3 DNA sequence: TGTGCCAGCAGCGTTAAGCCCGGTCGAACAGGGATAGCCAATACGCAGTATTTT.

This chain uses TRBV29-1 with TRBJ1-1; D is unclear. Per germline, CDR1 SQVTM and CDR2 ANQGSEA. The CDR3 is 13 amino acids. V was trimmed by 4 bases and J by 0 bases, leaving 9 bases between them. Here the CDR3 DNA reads TGCAGCGTTGGGGAACGGGTGAACACTGAAGCTTTCTTT. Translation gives CSVGERVNTEAFF.

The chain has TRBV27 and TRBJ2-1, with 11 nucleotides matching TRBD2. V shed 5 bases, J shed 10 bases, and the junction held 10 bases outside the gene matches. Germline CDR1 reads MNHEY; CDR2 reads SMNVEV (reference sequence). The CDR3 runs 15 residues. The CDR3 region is CASSASSGGSLEQFF. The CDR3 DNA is TGTGCCAGCAGTGCCTCTAGCGGGGGGTCGCTAGAGCAGTTCTTC.

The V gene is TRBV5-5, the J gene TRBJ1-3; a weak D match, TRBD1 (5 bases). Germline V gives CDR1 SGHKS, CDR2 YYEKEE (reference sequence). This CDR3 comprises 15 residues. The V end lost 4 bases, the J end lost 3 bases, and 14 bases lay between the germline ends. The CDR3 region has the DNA TGTGCCAGCAGCCCTCTGGGGGGTGGTGGAAACACCATATATTTT. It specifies CASSPLGGGGNTIYF.

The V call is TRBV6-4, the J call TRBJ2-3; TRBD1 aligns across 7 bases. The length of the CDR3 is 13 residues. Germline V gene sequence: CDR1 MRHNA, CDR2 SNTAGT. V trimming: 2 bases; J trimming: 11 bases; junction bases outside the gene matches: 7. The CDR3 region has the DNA TGTGCCAGCAGTGACCGACAGGGCCTCGTGCAGTATTTT. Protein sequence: CASSDRQGLVQYF.

CDR3 sequence (DNA): TGTGCCAGCAGCTCTCACAGGGCGAACACTGAAGCTTTCTTT. It codes for CASSSHRANTEAFF. V gene TRBV11-2 combines with J gene TRBJ1-1, with TRBD1 as a possible D gene (6 bases). V lost 4 bases and J 1 base, leaving 10 bases between the germline ends. The CDR3 is 14 amino acids. Per germline, CDR1 SGHAT and CDR2 FQNNGV.

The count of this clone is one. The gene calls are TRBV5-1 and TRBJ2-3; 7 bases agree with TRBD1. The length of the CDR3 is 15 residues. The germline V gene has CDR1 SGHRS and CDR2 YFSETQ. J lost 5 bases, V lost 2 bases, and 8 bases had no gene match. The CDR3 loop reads CASSLGQARGDTQYF. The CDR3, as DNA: TGCGCCAGCAGCTTAGGACAGGCAAGGGGAGATACGCAGTATTTT.

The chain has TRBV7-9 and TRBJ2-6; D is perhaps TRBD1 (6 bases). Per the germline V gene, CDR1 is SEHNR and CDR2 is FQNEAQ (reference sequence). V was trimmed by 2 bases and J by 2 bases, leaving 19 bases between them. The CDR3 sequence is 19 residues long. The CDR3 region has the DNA TGTGCCAGCAGCTTACCCGCTTACAGGGTATCTACTGGGGCCAACGTCCTGACTTTC. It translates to CASSLPAYRVSTGANVLTF. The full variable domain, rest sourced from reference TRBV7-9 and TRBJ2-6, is DTGVSQNPRHKITKRGQNVTFRCDPISEHNRLYWYRQTLGQGPEFLTYFQNEAQLEKSRLLSDRFSAERPKGSFSTLEIQRTEQGDSAMYLCASSLPAYRVSTGANVLTFGAGSRLTVL.

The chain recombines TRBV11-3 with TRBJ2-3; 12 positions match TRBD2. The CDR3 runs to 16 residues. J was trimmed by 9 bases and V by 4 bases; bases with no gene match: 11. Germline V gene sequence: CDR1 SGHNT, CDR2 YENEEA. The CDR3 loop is CASSSQTSGRKVTQYF. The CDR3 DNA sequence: TGTGCCAGCAGCTCCCAGACTAGCGGGAGAAAGGTGACGCAGTATTTT.

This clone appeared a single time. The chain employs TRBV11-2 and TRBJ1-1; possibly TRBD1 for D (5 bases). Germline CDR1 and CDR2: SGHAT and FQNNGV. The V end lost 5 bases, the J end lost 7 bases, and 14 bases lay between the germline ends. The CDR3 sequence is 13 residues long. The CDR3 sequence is CASSPGRAFEAFF. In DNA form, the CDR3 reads TGTGCCAGCAGCCCAGGGAGGGCCTTTGAAGCTTTCTTT.

CDR3 sequence: CASSPPRLAGEDTQYF. The CDR3 DNA is TGTGCCAGCAGTCCTCCCCGACTAGCGGGAGAAGATACGCAGTATTTT. V is TRBV6-6 and J is TRBJ2-3; TRBD2 aligns across 12 bases. There are 16 residues in the CDR3. Germline values: CDR1 MNHNY, CDR2 SVGAGI (reference sequence). V was pared by 5 bases and J by 5 bases, with 8 bases of the junction left unmatched.

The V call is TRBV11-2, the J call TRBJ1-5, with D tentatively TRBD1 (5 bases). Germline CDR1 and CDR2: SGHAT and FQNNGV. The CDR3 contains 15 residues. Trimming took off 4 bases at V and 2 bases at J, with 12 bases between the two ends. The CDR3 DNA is TGTGCCAGCAGCTCCCAGGGCCGAGGCAATCAGCCCCAGCATTTT. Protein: CASSSQGRGNQPQHF.

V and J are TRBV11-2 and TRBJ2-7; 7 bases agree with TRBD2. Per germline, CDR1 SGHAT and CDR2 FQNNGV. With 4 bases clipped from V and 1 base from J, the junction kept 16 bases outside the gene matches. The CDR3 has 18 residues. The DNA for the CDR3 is TGTGCCAGCAGCTCCTTCGCCCCGGCAGCGGGAAGGTCCTACGAGCAGTACTTC. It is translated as CASSSFAPAAGRSYEQYF.

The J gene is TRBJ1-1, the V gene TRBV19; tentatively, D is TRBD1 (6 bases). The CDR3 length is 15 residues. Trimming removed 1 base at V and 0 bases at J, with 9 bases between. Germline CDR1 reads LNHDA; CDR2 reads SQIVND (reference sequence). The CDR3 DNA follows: TGTGCCAGTAGTATAGGAACAGGGCTGAACACTGAAGCTTTCTTT. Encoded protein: CASSIGTGLNTEAFF.

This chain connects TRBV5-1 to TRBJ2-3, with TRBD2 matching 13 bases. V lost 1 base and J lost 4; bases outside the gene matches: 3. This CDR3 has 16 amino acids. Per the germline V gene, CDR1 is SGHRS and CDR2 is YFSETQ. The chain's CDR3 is CASSLTSGRVADTQYF. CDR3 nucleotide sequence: TGCGCCAGCAGCTTGACTAGCGGGAGGGTAGCAGATACGCAGTATTTT.

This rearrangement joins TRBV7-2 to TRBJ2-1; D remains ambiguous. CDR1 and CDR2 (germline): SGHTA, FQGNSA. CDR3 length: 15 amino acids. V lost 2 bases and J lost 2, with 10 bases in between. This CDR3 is CASSLPRRTYNEQFF. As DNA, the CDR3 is TGTGCCAGCAGCTTACCTAGAAGGACCTACAATGAGCAGTTCTTC.

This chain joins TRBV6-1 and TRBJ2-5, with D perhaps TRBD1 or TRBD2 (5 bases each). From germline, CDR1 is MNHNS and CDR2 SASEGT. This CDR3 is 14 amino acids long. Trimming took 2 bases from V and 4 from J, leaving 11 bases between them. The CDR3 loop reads CASSERDEGETQYF. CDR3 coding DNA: TGTGCCAGCAGTGAAAGGGACGAGGGAGAGACCCAGTACTTC.